This T cell receptor beta chain was captured by sequencing in a study of blood T cell repertoires in COVID-19. At the level of the study: Sites across the United States, Italy and Spain contributed samples from acute and convalescent COVID-19.

V was pared by 8 bases and J by 4 bases, with 11 bases of the junction left unmatched. The CDR3 is 15 amino acids. Germline V lookup: CDR1 MGHDK, CDR2 SYGVNS. In the original analysis: The assay estimated nucleated cells by amplifying reference gene primers. Repertoires were generated with immunoSEQ multiplex PCR, while TCRdb's copy carries only in-frame clones and drops some. D and trimming were read from the DNA, whereas the V and J calls and clone size are those reported in that table. This repertoire shows about 200,000 clones, about 82% found once; its top ten account for roughly a tenth. The TCR originated in a woman of 80 years or more with acute or convalescent COVID-19. Sequencing used peripheral blood. The J gene is TRBJ2-1, the V gene TRBV25-1; TRBD1 matches 7 bases. The DNA for the CDR3 is TGTGCCAGCGCTTCCAGGGGGTACCCTTACAATGAGCAGTTCTTC. It is translated as CASASRGYPYNEQFF.